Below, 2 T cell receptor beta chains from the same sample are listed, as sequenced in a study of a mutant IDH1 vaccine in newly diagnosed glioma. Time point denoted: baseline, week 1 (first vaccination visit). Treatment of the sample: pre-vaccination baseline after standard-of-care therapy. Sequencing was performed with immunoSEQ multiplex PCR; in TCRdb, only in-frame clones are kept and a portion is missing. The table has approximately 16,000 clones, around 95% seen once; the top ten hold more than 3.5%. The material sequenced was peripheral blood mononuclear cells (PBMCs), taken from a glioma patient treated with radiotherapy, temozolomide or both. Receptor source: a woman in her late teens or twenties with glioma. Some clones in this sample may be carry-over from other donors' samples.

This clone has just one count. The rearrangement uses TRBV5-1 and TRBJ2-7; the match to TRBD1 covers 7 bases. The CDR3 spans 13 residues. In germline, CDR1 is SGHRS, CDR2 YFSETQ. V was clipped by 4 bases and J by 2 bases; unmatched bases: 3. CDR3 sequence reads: CASSTQGAYEQYF. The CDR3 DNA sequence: TGCGCCAGCAGCACCCAGGGGGCCTACGAGCAGTACTTC.

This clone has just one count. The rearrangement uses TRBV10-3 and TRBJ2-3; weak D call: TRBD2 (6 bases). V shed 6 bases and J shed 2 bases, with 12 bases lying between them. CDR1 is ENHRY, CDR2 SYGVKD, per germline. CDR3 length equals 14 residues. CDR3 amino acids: CAISNGTFTDTQYF. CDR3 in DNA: TGTGCCATCAGCAACGGGACTTTCACAGATACGCAGTATTTT.